These T cell receptor beta chains were read from a single sample in a study of a mutant IDH1 vaccine in newly diagnosed glioma. These TCRs' antigens remain unknown. The protocol was immunoSEQ multiplex PCR, while the TCRdb copy is restricted to in-frame clones and leaves out a portion. Seen here are about 40,000 clones, approximately 76% observed once, and the top ten hold roughly 4.8%. The source material was PBMCs, sampled from a glioma patient whose treatment included an IDH1 peptide vaccine. These receptors came from a man aged 50-60 years with glioma. Both conserved end residues are part of each CDR3. A D gene is named only where the DNA matches it firmly. Expanded clones are given a class, and other clones once, few, many or no size at all.

j_gene | v_gene | d_gene | abundance | CDR3aa | CDR3nt
TRBJ1-4 | TRBV5-4 | . | . | CASSGGAGEKLFF | TGTGCCAGCAGCGGCGGGGCCGGCGAAAAACTGTTTTTT
TRBJ2-7 | TRBV7-9 | TRBD1 | . | CASSYRSQDRGGEQYF | TGTGCCAGCAGCTACCGTAGCCAGGACAGGGGAGGCGAGCAGTACTTC
TRBJ1-2 | TRBV29-1 | . | . | CSTPERGDGYTF | TGCAGCACACCCGAGAGGGGGGATGGCTACACCTTC
TRBJ2-5 | TRBV6-5 | . | . | CASSYSLARRETQYF | TGTGCCAGCAGTTACTCTCTAGCGAGAAGAGAGACCCAGTACTTC
TRBJ2-7 | TRBV30 | . | . | CAWRPPGGTVSYEQYF | TGTGCCTGGAGACCTCCCGGGGGGACAGTCTCCTACGAGCAGTACTTC
TRBJ2-3 | TRBV30 | . | . | CALYGGTQYF | TGTGCCTTGTATGGGGGTACGCAGTATTTT
TRBJ1-4 | TRBV7-9 | . | once | CASSIDSANEKLFF | TGTGCCAGCAGCATTGACAGTGCGAATGAAAAACTGTTTTTT
TRBJ2-7 | TRBV14 | . | . | CASSQGQVFYEQYF | TGTGCCAGCAGCCAAGGACAGGTTTTTTACGAGCAGTACTTC
TRBJ2-2 | TRBV19 | . | . | CASSADYTNTGELFF | TGTGCCAGTAGTGCCGACTACACTAACACCGGGGAGCTGTTTTTT
TRBJ2-7 | TRBV7-9 | . | . | CASSPMRGLSYEQYF | TGTGCCAGCAGCCCTATGAGGGGCCTCTCCTACGAGCAGTACTTC
TRBJ1-2 | TRBV14 | TRBD1 | few | CASSTGLTNYGYTF | TGTGCCAGCTCGACAGGGCTCACTAACTATGGCTACACCTTC